This T cell receptor (beta chain) emerged from a study of T cell responses to AZD1222 COVID-19 vaccine (dated by TCRdb to the early 2020s). In terms of the full investigation: Because spike-specific TCR depth and breadth did not differ between the two schedules, AZD1222 recipients who got a second dose at roughly 4 weeks were pooled with those who got a second dose at roughly 12 weeks. TCR sequencing was performed for 230 to 250 trial participants, of whom 200 to 220 were given two doses of AZD1222 and around 25 were given two doses of MenACWY control vaccine. Trial participants were enrolled by age into subgroups of 18-55, 56-69 and 70-plus years, and about 150, 27 and 61 TCR-sequenced participants, respectively, were included in these subgroups.

What the work shows at the level of the full study, not this receptor alone: The 56-69-year group was small, and its depth increase did not reach significance, likely because of low power. A significant rise in spike-specific TCR breadth and depth was observed after two AZD1222 doses relative to day 0 and relative to MenACWY recipients. Vaccine-associated CD4 TCRs spanned the whole spike protein, with dominant responses in regions 160-218 and 743-854. Conclusions about previously exposed vaccinees were limited because only six AZD1222 recipients were SARS-CoV-2 seropositive at baseline. Participants were mostly white British, with more females than males. The authors suggested clonal diversity may have been underestimated. Nearly half of unique spike-specific TCRs reportedly recognized epitopes outside regions mutated in the B.1.351 and B.1.1.7 variants. Because no day 14 peak-response samples were available, the repertoires could be characterized only after the peak T cell response.

With respect to this clone: Its cognate antigen has yet to be identified. It has no much larger one-base neighbor in the sample; base qualities were not kept.

From the germline V gene (reference sequence), CDR1 is MNHEY and CDR2 is SMNVEV. The V and J ends are trimmed by 8 bases and 4 bases, leaving 5 bases between them. From the cysteine through the phenylalanine, the CDR3 covers 10 amino acids. Only the CDR3 portion is preserved as DNA: 30 bases, with reading frame beginning at the first base. The time point label, read with the paper, signifies: baseline before first vaccination. Vaccinee samples were obtained from the UK trials COV001 and COV002, which included a single-blind randomized controlled phase 2/3 trial of AZD1222 (ChAdOx1 nCoV-19) in healthy adults. Trial participant PBMC samples were collected at day 0 and day 28 after the second dose for TCRbeta chain sequencing. The CDR3 regions of human TCRbeta chains were subjected to immunosequencing. The paper's data handling went like this. TCRs in the repertoires were matched against a reference library of SARS-CoV-2-specific TCRs that had been generated with the MIRA antigen-specificity platform. Breadth was defined as the fraction of unique TCRs that were SARS-CoV-2-associated, and depth was defined as the fraction of total T cells that were SARS-CoV-2-associated. Using the MIRA data, every spike-specific TCR was mapped to the spike region that the TCR reacted to and assigned to either a CD4 or a CD8 class. Log10-transformed breadth and depth values were compared by one-way ANOVA with Sidak's multiple comparisons tests. Here the immuneACCESS table is served through TCRdb, limited to in-frame sequences with V and J called. Missing clones are a known gap in these copies; in checked studies unresolved V genes cover under half, and the rest lacks a known reason. V and J calls and clone size are those listed in that table; D and trimming were worked out from the DNA. This sample is represented by tens of thousands of clones; approximately 89% of them were singletons. 2% to 2.5% of the sample lies in the top ten.

This sequence uses TRBV27 and TRBJ1-1; no D segment can be confidently identified. This material consisted of peripheral blood, taken on day 0 of AZD1222 vaccination. This TCR came from an adult in good health. Read as DNA, the sequence is TGTGCCAGCCGTGGCACTGAAGCTTTCTTT. This gives the protein CASRGTEAFF.